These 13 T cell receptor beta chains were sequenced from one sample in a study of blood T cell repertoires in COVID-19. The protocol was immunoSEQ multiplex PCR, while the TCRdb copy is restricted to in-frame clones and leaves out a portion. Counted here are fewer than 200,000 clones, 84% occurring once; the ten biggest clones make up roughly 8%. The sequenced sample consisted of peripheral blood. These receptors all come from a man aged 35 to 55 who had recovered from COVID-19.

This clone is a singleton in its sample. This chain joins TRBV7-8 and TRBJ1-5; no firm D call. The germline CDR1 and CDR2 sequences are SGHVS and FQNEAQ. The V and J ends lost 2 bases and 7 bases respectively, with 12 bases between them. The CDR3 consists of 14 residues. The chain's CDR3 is CASSLRSNAQPQHF. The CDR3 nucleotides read TGTGCCAGCAGCTTACGGTCCAATGCCCAGCCCCAGCATTTT.

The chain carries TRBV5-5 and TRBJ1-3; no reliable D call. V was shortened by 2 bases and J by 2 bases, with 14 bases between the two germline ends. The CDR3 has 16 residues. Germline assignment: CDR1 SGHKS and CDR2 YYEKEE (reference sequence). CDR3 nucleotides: TGTGCCAGCAGCTTTGACGGGAATCTCCCTGGAAACACCATATATTTT. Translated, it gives CASSFDGNLPGNTIYF.

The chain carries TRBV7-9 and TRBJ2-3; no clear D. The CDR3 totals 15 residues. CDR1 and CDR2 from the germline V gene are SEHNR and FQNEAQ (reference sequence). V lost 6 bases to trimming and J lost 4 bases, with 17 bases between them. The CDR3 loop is CASSHLQLGADTQYF. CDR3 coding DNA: TGTGCCAGCAGTCATCTACAGTTAGGTGCAGATACGCAGTATTTT. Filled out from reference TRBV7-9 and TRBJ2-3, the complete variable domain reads DTGVSQNPRHKITKRGQNVTFRCDPISEHNRLYWYRQTLGQGPEFLTYFQNEAQLEKSRLLSDRFSAERPKGSFSTLEIQRTEQGDSAMYLCASSHLQLGADTQYFGPGTRLTVL.

The CDR3 DNA reads as TGTGCCAGCAGTGGAGACTATCCTCTCACAGATACGCAGTATTTT. As protein: CASSGDYPLTDTQYF. The rearrangement links TRBV9 to TRBJ2-3; weak D call: TRBD2 (5 bases). Per germline, CDR1 SGDLS and CDR2 YYNGEE. Deletions cut 5 bases from V and 2 bases from J, with 15 bases between. The CDR3 spans 15 residues.

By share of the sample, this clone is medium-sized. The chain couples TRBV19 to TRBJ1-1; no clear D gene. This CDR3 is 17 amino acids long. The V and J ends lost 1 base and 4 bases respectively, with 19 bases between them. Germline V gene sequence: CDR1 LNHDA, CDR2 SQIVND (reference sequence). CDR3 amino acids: CASSIGHPGLTSTEAFF. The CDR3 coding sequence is TGTGCCAGTAGTATAGGGCATCCGGGCCTCACTAGCACTGAAGCTTTCTTT.

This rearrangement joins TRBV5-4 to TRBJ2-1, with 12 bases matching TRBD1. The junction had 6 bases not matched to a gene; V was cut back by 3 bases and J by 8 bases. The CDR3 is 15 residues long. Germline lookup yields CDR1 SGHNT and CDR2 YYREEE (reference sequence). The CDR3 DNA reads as TGTGCCAGCAGCTCCGGGACAGGGGGCTTCGATGAGCAGTTCTTC. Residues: CASSSGTGGFDEQFF.

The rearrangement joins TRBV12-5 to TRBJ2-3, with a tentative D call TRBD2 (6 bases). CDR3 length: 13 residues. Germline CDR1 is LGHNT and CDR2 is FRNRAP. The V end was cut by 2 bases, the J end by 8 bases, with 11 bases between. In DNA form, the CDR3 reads TGTGCTAGTGGTTTGTTAGGGACTCCTACGCAGTATTTT. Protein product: CASGLLGTPTQYF.

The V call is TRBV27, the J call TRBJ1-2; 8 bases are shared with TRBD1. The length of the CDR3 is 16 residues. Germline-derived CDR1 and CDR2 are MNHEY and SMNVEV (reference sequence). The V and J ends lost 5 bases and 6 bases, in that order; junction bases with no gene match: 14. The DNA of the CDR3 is TGTGCCAGCAGTGACAGGGGAGGCAGTTTTTTTCATGGCTACACCTTC. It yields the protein CASSDRGGSFFHGYTF.

The DNA for the CDR3 is TGTGCCAGCAGCCAAGGGGGACCCCCTGTTGGAAACACCATATATTTT. It specifies CASSQGGPPVGNTIYF. This chain joins TRBV28 and TRBJ1-3, with D possibly being TRBD1 (6 bases). Germline V gene sequence: CDR1 MDHEN, CDR2 SYDVKM. The CDR3 consists of 16 residues. The germline V and J ends were trimmed by 6 bases and 3 bases, with 18 bases remaining between them.

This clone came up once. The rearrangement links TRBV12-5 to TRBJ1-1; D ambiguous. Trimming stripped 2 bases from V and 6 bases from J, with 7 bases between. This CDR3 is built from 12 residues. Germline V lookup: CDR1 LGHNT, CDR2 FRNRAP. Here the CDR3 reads CASGLSHAEAFF. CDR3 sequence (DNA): TGTGCTAGTGGTTTGAGCCATGCTGAAGCTTTCTTT. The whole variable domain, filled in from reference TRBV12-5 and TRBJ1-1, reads DARVTQTPRHKVTEMGQEVTMRCQPILGHNTVFWYRQTMMQGLELLAYFRNRAPLDDSGMPKDRFSAEMPDATLATLKIQPSEPRDSAVYFCASGLSHAEAFFGQGTRLTVV.

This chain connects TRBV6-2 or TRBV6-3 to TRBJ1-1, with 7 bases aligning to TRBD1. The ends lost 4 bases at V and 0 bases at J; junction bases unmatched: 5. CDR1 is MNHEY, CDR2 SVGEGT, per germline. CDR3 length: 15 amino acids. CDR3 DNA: TGTGCCAGCAGTTTACCGGGACAGCTGAACACTGAAGCTTTCTTT. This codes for CASSLPGQLNTEAFF.

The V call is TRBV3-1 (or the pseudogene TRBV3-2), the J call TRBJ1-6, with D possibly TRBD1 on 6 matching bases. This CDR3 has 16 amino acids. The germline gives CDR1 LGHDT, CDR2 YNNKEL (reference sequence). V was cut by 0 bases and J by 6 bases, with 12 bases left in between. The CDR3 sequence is CASSQDQGFGNSPLHF. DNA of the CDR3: TGTGCCAGCAGCCAAGATCAGGGGTTTGGTAATTCACCCCTCCACTTT.

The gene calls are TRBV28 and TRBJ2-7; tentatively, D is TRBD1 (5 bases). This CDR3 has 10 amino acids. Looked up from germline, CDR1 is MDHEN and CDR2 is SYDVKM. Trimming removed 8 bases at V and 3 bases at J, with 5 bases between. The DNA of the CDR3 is TGTGCCAGCGGACACTACGAGCAGTACTTC. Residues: CASGHYEQYF.